This T cell receptor beta chain emerged from a study of CD8+ T cells in alopecia areata. Investigators isolated RNA and reverse transcribed it into cDNA to act as the sequencing template. Using immunoSEQ multiplex PCR, the repertoire was profiled, and TCRdb retains in-frame clones only, with some absent. The sample lists under 130,000 clones, around 60% occurring once. CDR1 is MNHEY and CDR2 is SMNVEV in the germline V gene (reference sequence). V was trimmed by 8 bases and J by 11 bases, leaving 19 bases between them. The CDR3 consists of 14 residues. This clone showed up just a few times. The clonotype originates from a human donor in good health. V gene TRBV27 combines with J gene TRBJ1-6, with D unresolved. Sequenced input: CD4+ T cells sorted from blood. The CDR3 DNA is TGTGCCAGCCGGAGCGCATGGGAGCTGGCACCCCTCCACTTT. It translates to CASRSAWELAPLHF.